This T cell receptor beta chain was sequenced during a study of T cell responses to AZD1222 COVID-19 vaccine. Broader study findings: Nearly half of the spike-specific TCRs reportedly recognize variant regions that carry no mutations. Regions 160-218 and 743-854 dominated among vaccine-associated CD4 TCRs spanning spike. Only five or six AZD1222 recipients tested seropositive at baseline.

V lost 6 bases and J lost 1, with 6 bases in between. Per germline, CDR1 SQVTM and CDR2 ANQGSEA. This CDR3 contains 11 residues. Analysis merged second doses at about 4 or about 12 weeks. The method was immunoSEQ multiplex PCR; TCRdb's version includes in-frame clones alone and lacks a portion of them. The sample shows around 99,000 clones, more than 85% of them seen only once. As concerns this clone: Its antigen is unidentified.

The sequencing used peripheral blood, collected 28 days after the second AZD1222 dose. The source is an adult who received the AZD1222 COVID-19 vaccine. The rearrangement joins TRBV29-1 to TRBJ1-1, with no clear D. The CDR3 DNA follows: TGCAGCGTGAACAGGAACACTGAAGCTTTCTTT. This gives the protein CSVNRNTEAFF.